Shown below are 17 T cell receptor beta chains from a single sample sequenced in a study of T cell changes during pregnancy in multiple sclerosis. The protocol was immunoSEQ multiplex PCR, while the TCRdb copy is restricted to in-frame clones and leaves out a portion. This sample has approximately 24,000 clones, with about 92% found just once. The specimen comprised CD8+ T cells from peripheral blood mononuclear cells, sampled in the third trimester of pregnancy. The source of these receptors is a female donor in good health, enrolled as a control in a pregnancy study.

The chain recombines TRBV27 with TRBJ2-5; 9 bases fit TRBD2. The CDR3 totals 15 residues. Trimming removed 4 bases from V and 4 bases from J; junction bases left unmatched: 7. In germline, CDR1 is MNHEY, CDR2 SMNVEV (reference sequence). CDR3 nucleotides: TGTGCCAGCAGTTCCGGCGGGAGGGCCGGAGAGACCCAGTACTTC. The encoded protein is CASSSGGRAGETQYF.

J is TRBJ1-4 and V is TRBV7-9, with TRBD1 identical over 7 bases. This CDR3 is built from 14 residues. Germline V gene sequence: CDR1 SEHNR, CDR2 FQNEAQ (reference sequence). V shed 5 bases and J 5 bases; nucleotides not matched to a gene: 5. The chain's CDR3 is CASSTTGRNEKLFF. CDR3 DNA: TGTGCCAGCAGCACGACAGGGCGGAATGAAAAACTGTTTTTT.

This sequence joins TRBV4-1 and TRBJ2-7, with D perhaps TRBD2 (5 bases). Germline V CDR1 and CDR2: MGHRA, YSYEKL. The CDR3 loop spans 13 amino acids. V lost 4 bases and J lost 6, with 13 bases in between. In nucleotides, the CDR3 is TGCGCCAGCAGCCGGAAACTAGATCGCGAGCAGTACTTC. The encoded protein is CASSRKLDREQYF.

V usage is TRBV19 and J usage is TRBJ2-1; 9 nucleotides line up with TRBD2. The germline CDR1 and CDR2 sequences are LNHDA and SQIVND (reference sequence). This CDR3 comprises 15 residues. Trimming removed 5 bases from V and 4 bases from J; junction bases left unmatched: 6. CDR3 DNA sequence: TGTGCCAGTAGTGTCCTAGCGGGAACTTACAATGAGCAGTTCTTC. Amino acids: CASSVLAGTYNEQFF.

The chain employs TRBV19 and TRBJ2-1; TRBD1 matches 7 bases. CDR1 is LNHDA, CDR2 SQIVND, per germline (reference sequence). The J segment lost 2 bases and the V segment lost 6 bases, leaving 1 base of the junction unmatched. This CDR3 spans 13 amino acids. The CDR3 region has the DNA TGTGCCAGTAGGCAGGGGGCCTACAATGAGCAGTTCTTC. Its protein is CASRQGAYNEQFF.

The CDR3 DNA follows: TGTGCCAGCAGCCCACGACTAGCAAGGGCCCCCGGGGAGCTGTTTTTT. This translates into CASSPRLARAPGELFF. The chain carries TRBV7-9 and TRBJ2-2; TRBD2 agrees at 7 bases. Trimming took 5 bases from V and 6 from J; bases not matched to a gene: 12. Germline V gene lookup returns CDR1 SEHNR and CDR2 FQNEAQ (reference sequence). This CDR3 has 16 amino acids. Supplemented by reference TRBV7-9 and TRBJ2-2, the full variable domain reads DTGVSQNPRHKITKRGQNVTFRCDPISEHNRLYWYRQTLGQGPEFLTYFQNEAQLEKSRLLSDRFSAERPKGSFSTLEIQRTEQGDSAMYLCASSPRLARAPGELFFGEGSRLTVL.

The CDR3 DNA sequence: TGTGCCAGCAGTTACCCAATGGACAGGGTCACCGGGGAGCTGTTTTTT. This encodes CASSYPMDRVTGELFF. The chain joins TRBV6-6 to TRBJ2-2; 8 positions agree with TRBD1. There are 16 residues in the CDR3. Germline V gene data show CDR1 as MNHNY and CDR2 as SVGAGI (reference sequence). V was pared by 2 bases and J by 4 bases, with 6 bases of the junction left unmatched.

In nucleotides, the CDR3 is TGTGCCAGCAGTGAACTCCAGGGGGAAAATCAGCCCCAGCATTTT. The encoded protein is CASSELQGENQPQHF. The V gene is TRBV2, the J gene TRBJ1-5; 7 bases map to TRBD1. CDR1 is SNHLY, CDR2 FYNNEI, per germline. The CDR3 consists of 15 residues. The ends lost 2 bases at V and 4 bases at J; junction bases unmatched: 5.

The CDR3 sequence: CASSYLGLAEDNEQFF. CDR3 bases: TGTGCCAGCAGTTACCTCGGACTAGCGGAAGACAATGAGCAGTTCTTC. The V call is TRBV6-5, the J call TRBJ2-1; 10 bases match TRBD2. CDR1 MNHEY and CDR2 SVGAGI come from the germline V gene. The CDR3 extends over 16 amino acids. The trim removed 2 bases at V and 5 bases at J, leaving 6 bases unmatched.

The gene calls are TRBV27 and TRBJ2-3; D gene unclear. V lost 4 bases, J lost 4 bases, and 9 bases lay in between. This CDR3 is 13 amino acids long. Germline CDR1 MNHEY, CDR2 SMNVEV (reference sequence). As DNA, the CDR3 is TGTGCCAGCAGTTCCTACGCATCAGATACGCAGTATTTT. This translates into CASSSYASDTQYF.

The J gene is TRBJ1-5, the V gene TRBV7-8, with TRBD1 as a possible D gene (5 bases). V was clipped by 2 bases and J by 3 bases, with 11 bases between them. Looked up from germline, CDR1 is SGHVS and CDR2 is FQNEAQ. This CDR3 has 15 amino acids. DNA for the CDR3: TGTGCCAGCAGCTTATGGGGGGAAGCCAATCAGCCCCAGCATTTT. Translating gives CASSLWGEANQPQHF.

This clone was observed a single time. This rearrangement joins TRBV19 to TRBJ2-7; tentatively, D is TRBD2 (5 bases). This CDR3 contains 16 residues. The germline V and J ends were trimmed by 6 bases and 2 bases, with 20 bases remaining between them. The germline CDR1 and CDR2 sequences are LNHDA and SQIVND (reference sequence). The CDR3 bases are TGTGCCAGTAGCCCTCTTCTTACCGGGGATCCCTACGAGCAGTACTTC. Translated: CASSPLLTGDPYEQYF.

The chain recombines TRBV6-4 with TRBJ2-3; D call uncertain. Trimming stripped 2 bases from V and 0 bases from J, with 9 bases between. The CDR3 covers 15 residues. CDR1 and CDR2 (germline): MRHNA, SNTAGT. The chain's CDR3 is CASSDRLESTDTQYF. The CDR3 nucleotides read TGTGCCAGCAGTGACAGATTAGAGAGCACAGATACGCAGTATTTT.

The chain has TRBV27 and TRBJ2-1, with 7 positions matching TRBD1. The V gene's germline CDR1 is MNHEY and CDR2 SMNVEV (reference sequence). CDR3 length: 18 residues. Trimming cost V 1 base and J 5 bases; bases outside gene matches: 14. CDR3 nucleotides: TGTGCCAGCAGTTTATTTATGCTAGAGGGGGCTCGCAACAATGAGCAGTTCTTC. Its protein product is CASSLFMLEGARNNEQFF.

This chain joins TRBV5-4 and TRBJ1-2, with 7 bases lining up with TRBD1. The CDR3 length is 13 residues. Trimming at V came to 3 bases and at J to 8 bases, leaving 7 bases not matched to a gene. Germline CDR1 is SGHNT and CDR2 is YYREEE (reference sequence). In DNA form, the CDR3 reads TGTGCCAGCAGCTCGACAGGGCCGCAAGGCTACACCTTC. Its translation: CASSSTGPQGYTF. The full variable domain, its missing parts supplied by reference TRBV5-4 and TRBJ1-2, is ETGVTQSPTHLIKTRGQQVTLRCSSQSGHNTVSWYQQALGQGPQFIFQYYREEENGRGNFPPRFSGLQFPNYSSELNVNALELDDSALYLCASSSTGPQGYTFGSGTRLTVV.

The rearrangement uses TRBV6-1 and TRBJ2-1, with D perhaps TRBD1 (5 bases). The ends were cut back, 3 bases at V and 2 bases at J, with 8 bases in the middle. There are 14 residues in the CDR3. Per the germline V gene, CDR1 is MNHNS and CDR2 is SASEGT. CDR3 sequence: CASSETDPYNEQFF. The CDR3 region has the DNA TGTGCCAGCAGTGAGACAGACCCCTACAATGAGCAGTTCTTC.

The rearrangement uses TRBV6-4 and TRBJ2-1; 11 bases are shared with TRBD2. The CDR3 totals 14 residues. V dropped 6 bases and J dropped 6; count of bases not matched to a gene: 4. The V gene's germline CDR1 is MRHNA and CDR2 SNTAGT. Written as DNA, the CDR3 is TGTGCCAGCAGCGTAGCGGGGGGGCCCAATGAGCAGTTCTTC. Translated: CASSVAGGPNEQFF.